This TCR beta chain is from a study of T cell repertoires in cytomegalovirus infection. TCRdb re-called the reads with MiXCR, one entry per CDR3 protein. The sample lists 150,000 to 200,000 distinct CDR3 sequences, approximately 28% seen once, with approximately 30% in the top ten. The V gene lost 2 bases and the J gene lost 4 bases, with 12 bases spanning the gap. The CDR3 consists of 15 residues. Germline V gene data show CDR1 as MNHNS and CDR2 as SASEGT. Sequences were obtained from PBMCs. The V call is TRBV6-1, the J call TRBJ1-5, with no clear D. This sequence originates from a human donor in good health (CMV status not recorded). Some clones in this sample may be carry-over from other donors' samples. In nucleotides, the CDR3 is TGTGCCAGCAGTGAATTAGGCATCGCAAATCAGCCCCAGCATTTT. Amino acid sequence: CASSELGIANQPQHF.